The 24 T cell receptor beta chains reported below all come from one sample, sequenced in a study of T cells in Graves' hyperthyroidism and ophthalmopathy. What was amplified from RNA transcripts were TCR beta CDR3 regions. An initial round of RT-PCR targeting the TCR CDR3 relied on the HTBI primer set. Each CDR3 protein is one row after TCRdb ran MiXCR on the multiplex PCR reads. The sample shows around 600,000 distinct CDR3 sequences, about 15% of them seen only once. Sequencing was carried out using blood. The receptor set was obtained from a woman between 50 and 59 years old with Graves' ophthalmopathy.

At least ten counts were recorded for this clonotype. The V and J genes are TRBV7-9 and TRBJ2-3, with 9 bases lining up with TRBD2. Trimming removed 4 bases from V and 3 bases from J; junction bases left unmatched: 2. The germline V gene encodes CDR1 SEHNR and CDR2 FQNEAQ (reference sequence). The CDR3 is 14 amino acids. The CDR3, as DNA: TGTGCCAGCAGCTCGGGACTAGCAACAGATACGCAGTATTTT. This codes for CASSSGLATDTQYF.

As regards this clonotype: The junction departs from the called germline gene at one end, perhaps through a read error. CDR3 DNA: TGTGCCAGCAGCTTGGAAATCGGCAGTCTCTCCCACGAGCAGTACTTC. This sequence encodes CASSLEIGSLSHEQYF. The chain combines TRBV5-5 with TRBJ2-7; no definite D call. Germline V lookup: CDR1 SGHKS, CDR2 YYEKEE (reference sequence). This CDR3 has 16 residues.

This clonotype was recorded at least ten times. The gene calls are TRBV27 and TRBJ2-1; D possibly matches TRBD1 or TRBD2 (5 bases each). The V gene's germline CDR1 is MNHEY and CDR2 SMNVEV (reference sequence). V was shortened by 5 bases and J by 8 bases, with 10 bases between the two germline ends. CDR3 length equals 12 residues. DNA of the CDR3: TGTGCCAGCAGTCCCAGGGACGATGAGCAGTTCTTC. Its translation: CASSPRDDEQFF.

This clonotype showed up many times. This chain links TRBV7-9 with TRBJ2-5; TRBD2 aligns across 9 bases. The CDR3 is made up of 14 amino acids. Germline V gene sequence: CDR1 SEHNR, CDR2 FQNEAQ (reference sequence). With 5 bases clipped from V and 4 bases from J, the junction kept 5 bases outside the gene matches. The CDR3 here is CASSAAGGGETQYF. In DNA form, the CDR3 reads TGTGCCAGCAGCGCAGCGGGAGGAGGAGAGACCCAGTACTTC. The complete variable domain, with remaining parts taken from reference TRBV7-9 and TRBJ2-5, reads DTGVSQNPRHKITKRGQNVTFRCDPISEHNRLYWYRQTLGQGPEFLTYFQNEAQLEKSRLLSDRFSAERPKGSFSTLEIQRTEQGDSAMYLCASSAAGGGETQYFGPGTRLLVL.

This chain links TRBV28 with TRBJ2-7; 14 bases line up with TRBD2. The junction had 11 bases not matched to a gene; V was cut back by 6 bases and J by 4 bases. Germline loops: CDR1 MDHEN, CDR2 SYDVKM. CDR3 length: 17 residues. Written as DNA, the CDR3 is TGTGCCAGCAGCCCTCCGGGACTAGCGGGAGCGAGGTACGAGCAGTACTTC. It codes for CASSPPGLAGARYEQYF.

CDR3 region: CASSVGGSDSYEQYF. Written as DNA, the CDR3 is TGTGCCAGCAGCGTAGGGGGTAGCGATTCCTACGAGCAGTACTTC. The chain links TRBV9 to TRBJ2-7, with D possibly being TRBD2 (5 bases). The CDR3 contains 15 residues. CDR1 is SGDLS, CDR2 YYNGEE, per germline. V lost 0 bases, J lost 1 base, and 11 bases lay in between. Together with reference TRBV9 and TRBJ2-7, the CDR3 gives the full variable domain: DSGVTQTPKHLITATGQRVTLRCSPRSGDLSVYWYQQSLDQGLQFLIQYYNGEERAKGNILERFSAQQFPDLHSELNLSSLELGDSALYFCASSVGGSDSYEQYFGPGTRLTVT.

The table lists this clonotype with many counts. The CDR3, as DNA: TGTGCCAGCAGTTCATTCGGACGGGGCAATCAGCCCCAGCATTTT. Encoded protein: CASSSFGRGNQPQHF. This sequence joins TRBV27 and TRBJ1-5; D uncertain. Germline V gives CDR1 MNHEY, CDR2 SMNVEV (reference sequence). The CDR3 loop spans 15 amino acids. V dropped 4 bases and J dropped 2 bases, with 12 bases sitting between them.

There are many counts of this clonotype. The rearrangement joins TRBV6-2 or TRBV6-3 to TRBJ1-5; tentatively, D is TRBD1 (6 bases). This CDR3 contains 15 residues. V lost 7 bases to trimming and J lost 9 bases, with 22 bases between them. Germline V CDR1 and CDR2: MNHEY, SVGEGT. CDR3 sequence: CASTLDRAESRPQHF. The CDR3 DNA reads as TGTGCCAGCACCCTGGACAGAGCTGAAAGTCGGCCCCAGCATTTT.

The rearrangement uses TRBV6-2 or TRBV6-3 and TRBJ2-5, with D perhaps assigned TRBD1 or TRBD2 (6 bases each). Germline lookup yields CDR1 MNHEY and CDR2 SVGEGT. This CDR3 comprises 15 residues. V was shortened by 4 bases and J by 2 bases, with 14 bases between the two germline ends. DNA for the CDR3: TGTGCCAGCAGTTTCCTAGAGGGGGGACAAGAGACCCAGTACTTC. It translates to CASSFLEGGQETQYF.

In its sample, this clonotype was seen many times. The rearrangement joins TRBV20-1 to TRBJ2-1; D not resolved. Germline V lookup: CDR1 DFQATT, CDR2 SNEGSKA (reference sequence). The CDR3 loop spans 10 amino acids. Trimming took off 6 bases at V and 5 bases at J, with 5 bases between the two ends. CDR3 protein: CSAPNNEQFF. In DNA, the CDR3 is TGCAGTGCGCCTAACAATGAGCAGTTCTTC.

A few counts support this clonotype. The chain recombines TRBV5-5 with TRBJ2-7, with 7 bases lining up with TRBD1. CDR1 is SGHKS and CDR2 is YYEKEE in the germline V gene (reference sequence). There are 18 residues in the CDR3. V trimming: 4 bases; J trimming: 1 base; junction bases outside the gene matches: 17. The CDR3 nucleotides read TGTGCCAGCAGCGTGTATCCTTGGGACAGCTTTAATTCCTACGAGCAGTACTTC. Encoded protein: CASSVYPWDSFNSYEQYF.

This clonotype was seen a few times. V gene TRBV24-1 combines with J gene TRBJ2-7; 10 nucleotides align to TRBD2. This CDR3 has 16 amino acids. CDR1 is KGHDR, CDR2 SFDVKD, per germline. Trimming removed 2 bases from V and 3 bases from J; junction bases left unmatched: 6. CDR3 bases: TGTGCCACCAGTGATTCCTCTAGCGGGAGTTACTACGAGCAGTACTTC. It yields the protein CATSDSSSGSYYEQYF.

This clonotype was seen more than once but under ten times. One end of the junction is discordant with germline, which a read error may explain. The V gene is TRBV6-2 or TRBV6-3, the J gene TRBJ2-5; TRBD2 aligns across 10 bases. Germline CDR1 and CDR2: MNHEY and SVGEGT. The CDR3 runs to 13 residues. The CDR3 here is CASSQTLAGRQNF. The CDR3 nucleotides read TGTGCCAGCAGTCAGACACTAGCGGGGAGACAAAACTTC.

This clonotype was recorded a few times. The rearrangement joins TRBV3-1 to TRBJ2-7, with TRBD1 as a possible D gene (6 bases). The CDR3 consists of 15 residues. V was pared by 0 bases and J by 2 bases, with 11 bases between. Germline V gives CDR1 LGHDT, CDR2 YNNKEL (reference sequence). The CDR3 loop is CASSQDRGGAYEQYF. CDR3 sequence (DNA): TGTGCCAGCAGCCAAGATCGAGGGGGAGCCTACGAGCAGTACTTC.

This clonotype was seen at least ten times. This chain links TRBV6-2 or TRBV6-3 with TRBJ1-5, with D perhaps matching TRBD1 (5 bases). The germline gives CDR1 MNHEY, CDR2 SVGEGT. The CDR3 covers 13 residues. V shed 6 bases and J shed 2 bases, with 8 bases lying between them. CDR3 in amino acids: CASSDSGNQPQHF. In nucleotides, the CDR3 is TGTGCCAGCAGCGACAGTGGCAATCAGCCCCAGCATTTT.

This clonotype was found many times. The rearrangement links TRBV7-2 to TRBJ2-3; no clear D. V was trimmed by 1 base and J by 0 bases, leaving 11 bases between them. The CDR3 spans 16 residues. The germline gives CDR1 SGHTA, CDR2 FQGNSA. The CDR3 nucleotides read TGTGCCAGCAGCTTAGACGGCACCCCTAGCACAGATACGCAGTATTTT. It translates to CASSLDGTPSTDTQYF.

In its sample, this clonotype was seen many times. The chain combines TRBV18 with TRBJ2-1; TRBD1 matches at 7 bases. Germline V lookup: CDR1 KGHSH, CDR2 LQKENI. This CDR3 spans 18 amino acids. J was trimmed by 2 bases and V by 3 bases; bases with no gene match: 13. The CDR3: CASSPSLLRDRTYNEQFF. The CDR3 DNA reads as TGTGCCAGCTCACCGTCGTTACTCCGGGACAGAACCTACAATGAGCAGTTCTTC.

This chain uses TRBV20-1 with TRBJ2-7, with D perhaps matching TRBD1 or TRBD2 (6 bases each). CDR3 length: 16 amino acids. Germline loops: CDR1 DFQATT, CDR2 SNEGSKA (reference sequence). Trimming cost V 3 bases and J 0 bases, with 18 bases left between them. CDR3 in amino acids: CSASGGHLPSSYEQYF. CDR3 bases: TGCAGTGCTAGCGGGGGACACCTTCCAAGCTCCTACGAGCAGTACTTC.

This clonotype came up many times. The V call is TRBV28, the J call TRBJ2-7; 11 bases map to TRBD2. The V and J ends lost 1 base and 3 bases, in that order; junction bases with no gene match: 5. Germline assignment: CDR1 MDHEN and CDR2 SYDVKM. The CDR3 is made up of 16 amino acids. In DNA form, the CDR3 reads TGTGCCAGCAGTTTATTAGGTAGCGGGGGGGTCTACGAGCAGTACTTC. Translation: CASSLLGSGGVYEQYF.

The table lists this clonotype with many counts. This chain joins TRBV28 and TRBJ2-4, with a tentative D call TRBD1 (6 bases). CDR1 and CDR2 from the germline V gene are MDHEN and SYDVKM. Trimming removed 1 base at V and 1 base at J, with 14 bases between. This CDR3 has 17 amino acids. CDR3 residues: CASSLFPGAVAKNIQYF. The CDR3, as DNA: TGTGCCAGCAGTTTATTCCCAGGGGCGGTGGCCAAAAACATTCAGTACTTC.

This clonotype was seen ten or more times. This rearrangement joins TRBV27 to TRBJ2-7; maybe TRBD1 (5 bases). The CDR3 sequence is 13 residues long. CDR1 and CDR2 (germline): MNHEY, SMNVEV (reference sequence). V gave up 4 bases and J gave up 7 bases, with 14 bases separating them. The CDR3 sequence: CASSSGRVSEQYF. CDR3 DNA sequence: TGTGCCAGCAGTTCAGGCAGGGTTTCGGAGCAGTACTTC.

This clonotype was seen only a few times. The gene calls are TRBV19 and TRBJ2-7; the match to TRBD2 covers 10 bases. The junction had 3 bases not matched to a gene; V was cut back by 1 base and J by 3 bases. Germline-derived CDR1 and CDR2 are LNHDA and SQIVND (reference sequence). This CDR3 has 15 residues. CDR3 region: CASSIGASGSYEQYF. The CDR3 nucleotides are TGTGCCAGTAGTATAGGGGCTAGCGGGAGCTACGAGCAGTACTTC.

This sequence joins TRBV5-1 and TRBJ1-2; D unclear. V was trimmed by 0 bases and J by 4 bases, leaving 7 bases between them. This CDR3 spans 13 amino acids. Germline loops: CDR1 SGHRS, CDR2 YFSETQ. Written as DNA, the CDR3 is TGCGCCAGCAGCTTGGGCTGGGTCTATGGCTACACCTTC. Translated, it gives CASSLGWVYGYTF.

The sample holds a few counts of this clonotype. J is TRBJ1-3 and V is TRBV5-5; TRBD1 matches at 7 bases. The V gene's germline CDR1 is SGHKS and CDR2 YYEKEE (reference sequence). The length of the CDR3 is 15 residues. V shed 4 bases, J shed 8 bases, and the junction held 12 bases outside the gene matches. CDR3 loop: CASSVRQGVPDTIYF. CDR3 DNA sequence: TGTGCCAGCAGCGTACGACAGGGCGTCCCGGACACCATATATTTT.